A single sample is the source of the 32 T cell receptor beta chains below, sequenced in a study of blood T cell repertoires in COVID-19. Assay: immunoSEQ multiplex PCR; the TCRdb copy retains only in-frame clones and omits some. This sample has about 60,000 clones, with approximately 80% found just once. Sequencing input: peripheral blood. The receptors were gathered from a man between 25 and 39 years old with COVID-19, enrolled during active disease.

This clone was detected a few times. This rearrangement joins TRBV18 to TRBJ1-3; D not certain. V was clipped by 0 bases and J by 0 bases, with 6 bases between them. Germline CDR1 KGHSH, CDR2 LQKENI. The CDR3 length is 15 residues. CDR3 protein: CASSPPSNSGNTIYF. DNA for the CDR3: TGTGCCAGCTCACCACCGTCAAACTCTGGAAACACCATATATTTT.

The chain joins TRBV5-4 to TRBJ2-3, with TRBD2 matching 13 bases. CDR1 and CDR2 (germline): SGHNT, YYREEE (reference sequence). After removal of 4 bases from V and 5 bases from J, the junction contained 7 bases not matched to a gene. This CDR3 comprises 16 residues. CDR3 protein: CASSTRTSGGLDTQYF. CDR3 bases: TGTGCCAGCAGCACCCGGACTAGCGGGGGTTTAGATACGCAGTATTTT.

The chain employs TRBV15 and TRBJ1-4, with unresolved D. The germline V and J ends were trimmed by 0 bases and 4 bases, with 9 bases remaining between them. Germline V lookup: CDR1 LNHNV, CDR2 YYDKDF (reference sequence). The CDR3 loop spans 15 amino acids. CDR3: CATSRDLVSNEKLFF. The CDR3 DNA sequence: TGTGCCACCAGCAGAGATCTCGTCAGTAATGAAAAACTGTTTTTT.

A few counts support this clone. V usage is TRBV3-1 (or the pseudogene TRBV3-2) and J usage is TRBJ1-6; no clear D gene. This CDR3 comprises 12 residues. CDR1 LGHDT and CDR2 YNNKEL come from the germline V gene (reference sequence). The ends were cut back, 4 bases at V and 7 bases at J, with 5 bases in the middle. This CDR3 is CASSLMNSPLHF. DNA for the CDR3: TGTGCCAGCAGCCTAATGAATTCACCCCTCCACTTT.

This clone came up once. This chain connects TRBV19 to TRBJ2-3; 8 bases match TRBD1. CDR1 and CDR2 (germline): LNHDA, SQIVND (reference sequence). V lost 5 bases and J lost 3; bases outside the gene matches: 4. CDR3 length equals 14 residues. The CDR3 spells CASSWGQVTDTQYF. DNA for the CDR3: TGTGCCAGTAGTTGGGGACAGGTGACAGATACGCAGTATTTT.

As concerns this clone: The same CDR3 arises from other DNA sequences in this sample as well. V is TRBV30 and J is TRBJ1-2, with D unresolved. Trimming took off 0 bases at V and 2 bases at J, with 7 bases between the two ends. This CDR3 comprises 13 residues. The germline V gene encodes CDR1 GTSNPN and CDR2 SVGIG (reference sequence). This CDR3 reads CAWSVYSNYGYTF. The CDR3 bases are TGTGCCTGGAGTGTATACAGCAACTATGGCTACACCTTC. Combining the CDR3 with reference TRBV30 and TRBJ1-2 gives the whole variable domain SQTIHQWPATLVQPVGSPLSLECTVEGTSNPNLYWYRQAAGRGLQLLFYSVGIGQISSEVPQNLSASRPQDRQFILSSKKLLLSDSGFYLCAWSVYSNYGYTFGSGTRLTVV.

The V and J genes are TRBV6-1 and TRBJ1-1; no clear D gene. Trimming stripped 1 base from V and 1 base from J, with 4 bases between. Germline CDR1 is MNHNS and CDR2 is SASEGT. The CDR3 is 13 residues long. The CDR3 sequence: CASSEDRNTEAFF. CDR3 nucleotide sequence: TGTGCCAGCAGTGAAGACAGGAACACTGAAGCTTTCTTT.

The chain uses TRBV18 and TRBJ2-7; 7 bases fit TRBD1. Germline-derived CDR1 and CDR2 are KGHSH and LQKENI. V dropped 4 bases and J dropped 6; count of bases not matched to a gene: 6. The CDR3 length is 13 residues. The CDR3 nucleotides read TGTGCCAGCTCACTCGGCGCAGGGGGCGAGCAGTACTTC. Protein sequence: CASSLGAGGEQYF.

This clone occurred once. The chain uses TRBV3-1 (or the pseudogene TRBV3-2) and TRBJ2-1; possible D gene TRBD2, 7 bases. The CDR3 sequence is 16 residues long. CDR1 and CDR2 (germline): LGHDT, YNNKEL (reference sequence). V was pared by 8 bases and J by 12 bases, with 29 bases between. CDR3 residues: CASGRGSSAIYSGQFF. The CDR3 nucleotides are TGTGCCAGCGGGAGGGGGAGTTCGGCTATATACAGCGGGCAGTTCTTC.

The gene calls are TRBV5-4 and TRBJ2-2, with 12 bases identical to TRBD1. Germline CDR1 is SGHNT and CDR2 is YYREEE (reference sequence). Trimming took 3 bases from V and 5 from J; bases not matched to a gene: 2. The length of the CDR3 is 15 residues. CDR3 in amino acids: CASSWDRGLTGELFF. CDR3 DNA sequence: TGTGCCAGCAGCTGGGACAGGGGGCTTACCGGGGAGCTGTTTTTT.

The V and J genes are TRBV4-1 and TRBJ2-1; 7 positions agree with TRBD2. The CDR3 extends over 17 amino acids. Germline V lookup: CDR1 MGHRA, CDR2 YSYEKL. Trimming removed 3 bases from V and 3 bases from J; junction bases left unmatched: 11. CDR3 region: CASSQQLVGGVYNEQFF. CDR3 coding DNA: TGCGCCAGCAGCCAGCAACTAGTGGGGGGGGTCTACAATGAGCAGTTCTTC.

The genes are TRBV12-1 and TRBJ2-1; the table assigns TRBD2, which was not confirmed against the DNA. TRBV12-1 is labeled a pseudogene. The CDR3 consists of 16 residues. This CDR3 reads CASSAPLSVSYNEQFF. CDR3 sequence (DNA): TGTGCCAGCAGCGCCCCGCTATCGGTCTCCTACAATGAGCAGTTCTTC.

The genes are TRBV14 and TRBJ2-3, with a tentative D call TRBD1 (6 bases). The germline V and J ends were trimmed by 0 bases and 1 base, with 8 bases remaining between them. This CDR3 region has 15 residues. The V gene's germline CDR1 is SGHDN and CDR2 FVKESK. The CDR3 loop reads CASSQEWGRTDTQYF. CDR3 nucleotide sequence: TGTGCCAGCAGCCAAGAATGGGGGCGCACAGATACGCAGTATTTT.

This clone was seen a single time. The V call is TRBV11-2, the J call TRBJ2-5; 7 bases are a match to TRBD2. CDR3 length: 13 residues. Germline loops: CDR1 SGHAT, CDR2 FQNNGV. The ends lost 3 bases at V and 4 bases at J; junction bases unmatched: 2. CDR3: CASSFGGRETQYF. The CDR3, as DNA: TGTGCCAGCAGCTTCGGCGGGAGAGAGACCCAGTACTTC.

V usage is TRBV13 and J usage is TRBJ1-2, with 11 bases fitting TRBD1. CDR1 and CDR2 from the germline V gene are PRHDT and FYEKMQ (reference sequence). CDR3 size: 15 residues. Unmatched junction bases numbered 7, after V lost 3 bases and J lost 7 bases. CDR3 nucleotides: TGTGCCAGCAGCTTTCACGGACAGGGGGCAAGTGGCTACACCTTC. Translation: CASSFHGQGASGYTF.

The gene calls are TRBV27 and TRBJ2-6; TRBD1 aligns across 7 bases. The germline gives CDR1 MNHEY, CDR2 SMNVEV (reference sequence). The CDR3 length is 15 residues. The V gene end was trimmed by 7 bases and the J gene end by 4 bases; junction bases not matched to a gene: 7. CDR3 DNA sequence: TGTGCCAGCACCGAAACAGGGGCCGGGGCCAACGTCCTGACTTTC. It yields the protein CASTETGAGANVLTF.

Only one count was recorded for this clone. The genes are TRBV15 and TRBJ2-1; TRBD1 aligns across 7 bases. The germline CDR1 and CDR2 sequences are LNHNV and YYDKDF (reference sequence). Germline trimming cut 5 bases from V and 6 bases from J; bases unmatched to any gene: 13. CDR3 length: 16 amino acids. The CDR3 region is CATSPDRERIRNEQFF. The DNA of the CDR3 is TGTGCCACCAGCCCCGACAGGGAAAGAATTCGCAATGAGCAGTTCTTC. The whole variable domain, filled in from reference TRBV15 and TRBJ2-1, reads DAMVIQNPRYQVTQFGKPVTLSCSQTLNHNVMYWYQQKSSQAPKLLFHYYDKDFNNEADTPDNFQSRRPNTSFCFLDIRSPGLGDTAMYLCATSPDRERIRNEQFFGPGTRLTVL.

The chain has TRBV13 and TRBJ1-4; a weak D match, TRBD1 (5 bases). V was shortened by 5 bases and J by 10 bases, with 11 bases between the two germline ends. This CDR3 has 12 residues. The germline gives CDR1 PRHDT, CDR2 FYEKMQ (reference sequence). The CDR3 region is CASSLRGGKLFF. CDR3 DNA sequence: TGTGCCAGCAGCCTCCGCGGGGGAAAACTGTTTTTT. Full variable domain (outside the CDR3, taken from reference TRBV13 and TRBJ1-4): AAGVIQSPRHLIKEKRETATLKCYPIPRHDTVYWYQQGPGQDPQFLISFYEKMQSDKGSIPDRFSAQQFSDYHSELNMSSLELGDSALYFCASSLRGGKLFFGSGTQLSVL.

The chain carries TRBV5-8 and TRBJ2-7; weak D call: TRBD1 (6 bases). With 0 bases removed from V and 7 bases from J, the gap between germline ends came to 20 bases. There are 16 residues in the CDR3. Germline V gene lookup returns CDR1 SGHTS and CDR2 YDEGEE. This chain's CDR3 is CASSLVQGLFTGEQYF. CDR3 nucleotides: TGTGCCAGCAGCTTGGTGCAGGGGTTATTTACGGGTGAGCAGTACTTC.

This sequence joins TRBV28 and TRBJ1-1; weak D call: TRBD1 (5 bases). This CDR3 is built from 13 residues. Deletions cut 3 bases from V and 5 bases from J, with 10 bases between. Germline CDR1 is MDHEN and CDR2 is SYDVKM. CDR3 sequence: CASSFRAVTEAFF. The CDR3 region has the DNA TGTGCCAGCAGTTTCAGGGCGGTAACTGAAGCTTTCTTT.

The V gene is TRBV3-1 (or the pseudogene TRBV3-2), the J gene TRBJ1-5; 10 positions agree with TRBD1. Germline assignment: CDR1 LGHDT and CDR2 YNNKEL (reference sequence). J was trimmed by 6 bases and V by 4 bases; bases with no gene match: 6. The CDR3 covers 15 residues. The CDR3 DNA reads TGTGCCAGCAGCCGCGGGACAGGGGATGGTCAGCCCCAGCATTTT. It is translated as CASSRGTGDGQPQHF.

This chain links TRBV28 with TRBJ1-5; 8 nucleotides match TRBD1. After removal of 8 bases from V and 2 bases from J, the junction contained 11 bases not matched to a gene. The germline V gene encodes CDR1 MDHEN and CDR2 SYDVKM. The CDR3 totals 16 residues. DNA for the CDR3: TGTGCCAGCGAGAGAGCCCGGACAGGGTGCAATCAGCCCCAGCATTTT. Its translation is CASERARTGCNQPQHF.

V and J are TRBV2 and TRBJ2-7; D perhaps matches TRBD2 (6 bases). The CDR3 consists of 15 residues. The V end lost 5 bases, the J end lost 1 base, and 15 bases lay between the germline ends. Germline lookup yields CDR1 SNHLY and CDR2 FYNNEI. CDR3 DNA sequence: TGTGCCAGCAGTCCCTTCGCGGGGCCGTCCTACGAGCAGTACTTC. Translation gives CASSPFAGPSYEQYF.

The V call is TRBV20-1, the J call TRBJ2-5, with TRBD2 as a possible D gene (6 bases). V shed 3 bases and J shed 4 bases, with 18 bases lying between them. This CDR3 region has 15 residues. Germline loops: CDR1 DFQATT, CDR2 SNEGSKA (reference sequence). The CDR3 bases are TGCAGTGCTAGTACTCATAAAGGAGCGGGAGAGACCCAGTACTTC. This gives the protein CSASTHKGAGETQYF.

The chain joins TRBV10-1 to TRBJ2-1, with D possibly matching TRBD2 (6 bases). CDR1 is WNHNN, CDR2 SYGVQD, per germline (reference sequence). Trimming removed 4 bases from V and 8 bases from J, with 12 bases in between. CDR3 length equals 13 residues. Written as DNA, the CDR3 is TGCGCCAGCAGTGCCGGGAGTAGCGATGAGCAGTTCTTC. It translates to CASSAGSSDEQFF.

The rearrangement uses TRBV7-9 and TRBJ2-7, with 13 nucleotides matching TRBD2. The CDR3 covers 17 residues. Germline V lookup: CDR1 SEHNR, CDR2 FQNEAQ (reference sequence). V gave up 0 bases and J gave up 6 bases; unmatched junction bases: 8. The CDR3 region has the DNA TGTGCCAGCAGCTTAGCGAGGACTAGCGGGAGTCGAGGCGAGCAGTACTTC. Its translation is CASSLARTSGSRGEQYF.

In regard to this clone: This sample also contains other DNA sequences that code for the same CDR3. CDR3 sequence reads: CASRRDLQETQYF. For the CDR3, the DNA is TGTGCCAGCAGGAGGGACTTACAAGAGACCCAGTACTTC. The J gene is TRBJ2-5, the V gene TRBV6-6, with D maybe TRBD2 (6 bases). From germline, CDR1 is MNHNY and CDR2 SVGAGI (reference sequence). The length of the CDR3 is 13 residues. V was cut by 6 bases and J by 2 bases, with 10 bases left in between.

This clone appeared a few times. The V gene is TRBV24-1, the J gene TRBJ1-2, with 11 bases matching TRBD1. Germline CDR1 is KGHDR and CDR2 is SFDVKD. J was trimmed by 4 bases and V by 5 bases; bases with no gene match: 14. This CDR3 contains 18 residues. This chain's CDR3 is CATSAPGTGGRGGYGYTF. For the CDR3, the DNA is TGTGCCACCAGTGCCCCCGGGACAGGGGGTAGAGGAGGCTATGGCTACACCTTC.

The rearrangement joins TRBV13 to TRBJ1-1; D unresolved. The CDR3 sequence is 11 residues long. V was pared by 5 bases and J by 9 bases, with 10 bases between. Germline V lookup: CDR1 PRHDT, CDR2 FYEKMQ (reference sequence). The CDR3 region is CASSPTVQAFF. The CDR3 nucleotides are TGTGCCAGCAGCCCCACGGTCCAAGCTTTCTTT.

V usage is TRBV7-9 and J usage is TRBJ2-2; tentatively, D is TRBD1 (6 bases). Deletions cut 8 bases from V and 3 bases from J, with 13 bases between. This CDR3 is built from 14 residues. Germline CDR1 and CDR2: SEHNR and FQNEAQ (reference sequence). Written as DNA, the CDR3 is TGTGCCAGCGACAAGGACAGATACACCGGGGAGCTGTTTTTT. Protein product: CASDKDRYTGELFF.

This sequence joins TRBV20-1 and TRBJ2-5, with 15 bases matching TRBD2. Germline V CDR1 and CDR2: DFQATT, SNEGSKA (reference sequence). CDR3 length: 19 residues. J gave up 1 base and V 3 bases, and 12 bases lay outside the gene matches. CDR3 residues: CSASKRGTSGRISQETQYF. DNA of the CDR3: TGCAGTGCTAGTAAACGGGGGACTAGCGGGAGGATCAGCCAAGAGACCCAGTACTTC.

The chain links TRBV6-5 to TRBJ1-3; D is perhaps TRBD1 (5 bases). The V and J ends lost 0 bases and 1 base respectively, with 10 bases between them. Germline lookup yields CDR1 MNHEY and CDR2 SVGAGI. The CDR3 covers 16 residues. CDR3: CASSYSPGVSGNTIYF. The CDR3 nucleotides are TGTGCCAGCAGTTACTCGCCGGGGGTTTCTGGAAACACCATATATTTT.